These 28 T cell receptor beta chains were sequenced from one sample in a study of T cell clonality in common variable immunodeficiency. Using immunoSEQ multiplex PCR, the repertoire was profiled, and TCRdb retains in-frame clones only, with some absent. The sample holds roughly 43,000 clones, and no clone turns up only once. The sample consisted of peripheral blood mononuclear cells. Every receptor here comes from a person aged 18 to 75 in good health.

In its sample, this clone was seen many times. The missing CDR3 end, 3 residues past where the read stops, is filled in from the germline J gene. The chain joins TRBV5-1 to TRBJ1-3, with D tentatively TRBD1 (5 bases). This CDR3 region has 13 residues. The germline CDR1 and CDR2 sequences are SGHRS and YFSETQ. V shed 5 bases and J shed 3 bases, with 9 bases lying between them. The sequenced CDR3 bases are TGCGCCAGCAGGGGGCTAGGTGGAAACACC. This translates into CASRGLGGNT. The complete CDR3 sequence is CASRGLGGNTIYF.

This clone was counted at least ten times. Read coverage stops 3 residues before the CDR3 terminus; the germline J gene supplies the remainder. The chain couples TRBV19 to TRBJ2-1; 9 bases are a match to TRBD2. CDR1 LNHDA and CDR2 SQIVND come from the germline V gene (reference sequence). The CDR3 contains 14 residues. With V trimmed by 5 bases and J by 5 bases, 4 bases remained unmatched. The CDR3 sequence is CASSLGLANNEQFF. The DNA read from the CDR3 is TGTGCCAGTAGTTTGGGACTAGCAAACAATGAG.

This clone has a count of ten or more. The CDR3 end is not reached by the read, which stops 3 residues before it; the germline J gene fills it in. The rearrangement links TRBV10-3 to TRBJ1-2, with D perhaps matching TRBD1 (5 bases). CDR1 ENHRY and CDR2 SYGVKD come from the germline V gene. The CDR3 runs to 14 residues. V was shortened by 6 bases and J by 6 bases, with 17 bases between the two germline ends. CDR3 sequence: CAISPGFLGDGYTF. The CDR3 DNA, read in part, is TGTGCCATCAGCCCAGGGTTCCTCGGTGATGGC.

There are many counts of this clone. The CDR3 end falls 3 residues outside the read, so it is completed with the germline J gene. This chain joins TRBV3-1 (or the pseudogene TRBV3-2) and TRBJ1-2; the D gene is possibly TRBD1 (6 bases). Germline V gene sequence: CDR1 LGHDT, CDR2 YNNKEL (reference sequence). CDR3 size: 14 residues. The sequenced part of the CDR3 DNA is TGTGCCAGCAGCCAAGTAGGGGGAAAGCTGGAC. This gives the protein CASSQVGGKLD. The full CDR3 reads CASSQVGGKLDYTF.

In this sample, this clone turned up many times. Coverage ceases 3 residues before the CDR3 finishes, and the germline J gene fills in the end. This chain uses TRBV12-3 or TRBV12-4 with TRBJ1-2; D is unresolved. Trimming pared 2 bases from V and 6 bases from J, leaving 16 bases between. There are 15 residues in the CDR3. The chain's CDR3 is CASSLSGRNAHGYTF. The DNA read from the CDR3 is TGTGCCAGCAGTTTAAGCGGCCGCAACGCTCATGGC.

This clone was recorded at least ten times. The read ends 3 residues early relative to the CDR3; the germline J gene fills the gap. J is TRBJ1-3 and V is TRBV18, with 7 bases aligning to TRBD1. V shed 3 bases, J shed 2 bases, and the junction held 1 base outside the gene matches. CDR1 KGHSH and CDR2 LQKENI come from the germline V gene. The CDR3 is made up of 14 amino acids. The CDR3 bases that were read are TGTGCCAGCTCACCGACAGGGACTGGAAACACC. Translation: CASSPTGTGNT. The whole CDR3 sequence reads CASSPTGTGNTIYF.

This clone was recorded a few times. With a far larger clone one base away, a read error is the likely cause. Read coverage stops 3 residues before the CDR3 terminus; the germline J gene supplies the remainder. At the DNA level, this CDR3 is encoded by other sequences in the same sample as well. The chain uses TRBV18 and TRBJ2-7, with TRBD1 matching over 7 bases. Trimming cost V 6 bases and J 1 base; bases outside gene matches: 9. The germline V gene encodes CDR1 KGHSH and CDR2 LQKENI. The CDR3 has 15 amino acids. CDR3 sequence: CASSPSGTVSYEQYF. The sequenced CDR3 bases are TGTGCCAGCTCCCCCTCCGGGACAGTGTCCTACGAG.

Ten or more counts support this clone. The DNA ends 3 residues before the CDR3 does, and the rest of the CDR3 is filled in from the germline J gene. This chain links TRBV5-5 with TRBJ2-5, with 8 bases fitting TRBD1. Germline CDR1 SGHKS, CDR2 YYEKEE (reference sequence). This CDR3 region has 15 residues. The junction had 4 bases not matched to a gene; V was cut back by 1 base and J by 2 bases. Incomplete CDR3 DNA: TGTGCCAGCAGCTTGTGGACAGGGATACAAGAGACC. The encoded protein is CASSLWTGIQET. Given in full, the CDR3 is CASSLWTGIQETQYF.

This clone was seen repeatedly, ten times or more. The DNA ends 3 residues before the CDR3 does, and the rest of the CDR3 is filled in from the germline J gene. The chain is built from TRBV20-1 and TRBJ1-4, with D perhaps TRBD1 (6 bases). The germline CDR1 and CDR2 sequences are DFQATT and SNEGSKA (reference sequence). Deletions cut 5 bases from V and 2 bases from J, with 12 bases between. The CDR3 is 14 residues long. The CDR3 protein is CSAQRGSTNEKLFF. Incomplete CDR3 DNA: TGCAGTGCTCAGAGGGGGTCCACTAATGAAAAA.

This clone was picked up many times. The read halts 3 residues ahead of the CDR3 end, with the missing end drawn from the germline J gene. This rearrangement joins TRBV7-3 to TRBJ2-1; 13 bases line up with TRBD2. Trimming at V came to 5 bases and at J to 9 bases, leaving 10 bases not matched to a gene. Germline assignment: CDR1 SGHTA and CDR2 FQGTGA. The CDR3 has 16 amino acids. The chain's CDR3 is CASSAGGLAGVGEQFF. Incomplete CDR3 DNA: TGTGCCAGCAGCGCAGGCGGACTAGCGGGAGTTGGTGAG.

This clone was recorded at least ten times. The read terminates 3 residues before the CDR3 end, so the remaining end is supplied by the germline J gene. This sequence joins TRBV12-5 and TRBJ2-7, with unresolved D. The CDR3 totals 13 residues. Trimming shortened V by 1 base and J by 2 bases, and 6 bases separated the two germline ends. CDR1 is LGHNT, CDR2 FRNRAP, per germline. CDR3 region: CASGLAVPYEQYF. The part of the CDR3 DNA that was read is TGTGCTAGTGGTTTGGCAGTACCCTACGAG.

This clone was seen ten or more times. The read finishes 3 residues shy of the CDR3 end, and the germline J gene is used to complete it. Other DNA variants within this sample encode the same CDR3. The chain links TRBV5-6 to TRBJ2-7; maybe TRBD1 (6 bases). CDR3 length equals 13 residues. CDR1 is SGHDT, CDR2 YYEEEE, per germline. V gave up 4 bases and J gave up 1 base, with 9 bases separating them. Partial CDR3 DNA: TGTGCCAGCAGCCTCGGACAGTCCTACGAG. Its protein is CASSLGQSYE. The whole CDR3 is CASSLGQSYEQYF.

At least ten counts were recorded for this clone. The CDR3 goes on 3 residues after the read ends, and that part is filled in from the germline J gene. This chain links TRBV18 with TRBJ1-2; 10 bases agree with TRBD1. Germline-derived CDR1 and CDR2 are KGHSH and LQKENI. This CDR3 comprises 15 residues. Unmatched junction bases numbered 4, after V lost 6 bases and J lost 0 bases. The CDR3 loop reads CASSRDRGTNYGYTF. The DNA read from the CDR3 is TGTGCCAGCTCCCGGGACAGGGGCACTAACTATGGC.

This clone has at least ten counts. The read ends 3 residues early relative to the CDR3; the germline J gene fills the gap. The chain couples TRBV4-2 to TRBJ1-2; D may be TRBD1 (5 bases). With 0 bases removed from V and 1 base from J, the gap between germline ends came to 12 bases. Germline-derived CDR1 and CDR2 are LGHNA and YNFKEQ. CDR3 length: 16 residues. The CDR3 DNA, read in part, is TGTGCCAGCAGCCAAGATGGGGTAAGGGGTAACTATGGC. Its protein is CASSQDGVRGNYG. The complete CDR3 sequence is CASSQDGVRGNYGYTF.

This clone was recorded at least ten times. Read data end 3 residues before the CDR3 end; the end is taken from the germline J gene. The V call is TRBV12-3 or TRBV12-4, the J call TRBJ2-7; TRBD1 aligns across 9 bases. The junction had 2 bases not matched to a gene; V was cut back by 5 bases and J by 6 bases. CDR3 length: 12 amino acids. The CDR3 bases that were read are TGTGCCAGCAGTAAGACAGGGGGCGAG. It codes for CASSKTGGE. The whole CDR3 protein reads CASSKTGGEQYF.

The sample holds many counts of this clone. The read gets to within 3 residues of the CDR3 end, and the germline J gene fills in the rest. The V call is TRBV4-2, the J call TRBJ1-1; 7 bases match TRBD1. The CDR3 is 14 residues long. Germline CDR1 reads LGHNA; CDR2 reads YNFKEQ. Trimming took 3 bases from V and 4 from J; bases not matched to a gene: 5. The part of the CDR3 DNA that was read is TGTGCCAGCAGCCACGACAGGGTAGGCACTGAA. It specifies CASSHDRVGTE. The whole CDR3 reads CASSHDRVGTEAFF.

The table lists this clone with many counts. Coverage ceases 3 residues before the CDR3 finishes, and the germline J gene fills in the end. This chain joins TRBV9 and TRBJ1-3; weak D call: TRBD1 (6 bases). Germline V gene data show CDR1 as SGDLS and CDR2 as YYNGEE. This CDR3 has 16 amino acids. Trimming took 4 bases from V and 0 from J, leaving 14 bases between them. CDR3 DNA (partial): TGTGCCAGCAGCTCCACAGGGAGTGGCTCTGGAAACACC. Its translation: CASSSTGSGSGNT. The whole CDR3 reads CASSSTGSGSGNTIYF.

There are many counts of this clone. The read terminates 3 residues before the CDR3 end, so the remaining end is supplied by the germline J gene. V is TRBV18 and J is TRBJ2-3, with D hard to call. Trimming took off 2 bases at V and 2 bases at J, with 8 bases between the two ends. This CDR3 contains 14 residues. Per germline, CDR1 KGHSH and CDR2 LQKENI. CDR3 sequence: CASSPTPHTDTQYF. The DNA read from the CDR3 is TGTGCCAGCTCACCAACCCCACACACAGATACG.

Many counts were recorded for this clone. The read gets to within 3 residues of the CDR3 end, and the germline J gene fills in the rest. The chain is built from TRBV4-1 and TRBJ2-1, with 8 bases matching TRBD1. The CDR3 loop spans 18 amino acids. V dropped 2 bases and J dropped 2; count of bases not matched to a gene: 11. The germline gives CDR1 MGHRA, CDR2 YSYEKL. The CDR3 here is CASSQQRQGTDPYNEQFF. The DNA read from the CDR3 is TGCGCCAGCAGCCAACAAAGACAGGGGACTGATCCCTACAATGAG.

This clone was counted at least ten times. Read sequence stops 3 residues before the CDR3 end, and the germline J gene provides the missing end. The genes are TRBV20-1 and TRBJ2-7, with 11 bases fitting TRBD1. V lost 1 base to trimming and J lost 4 bases; unmatched junction nucleotides: 9. The CDR3 sequence is 16 residues long. From germline, CDR1 is DFQATT and CDR2 SNEGSKA (reference sequence). The CDR3 sequence is CSARGWDRGISYEQYF. Partial CDR3 DNA: TGCAGTGCTAGAGGCTGGGACAGGGGGATTTCTTACGAG.

This clone was found many times. The sequenced fragment ends 3 residues before the CDR3 boundary, so the rest is inferred from the germline J gene. The rearrangement links TRBV7-9 to TRBJ2-2; 8 bases are shared with TRBD1. Trimming cost V 5 bases and J 4 bases; bases outside gene matches: 3. CDR1 and CDR2 (germline): SEHNR, FQNEAQ (reference sequence). CDR3 length equals 14 residues. Partial CDR3 DNA: TGTGCCAGCAGCCAAGGGACAGGCACCGGGGAG. This sequence encodes CASSQGTGTGE. The whole CDR3 protein is CASSQGTGTGELFF.

This clone was counted ten times or more. The read halts 3 residues ahead of the CDR3 end, with the missing end drawn from the germline J gene. The rearrangement uses TRBV20-1 and TRBJ2-3, with D unresolved. The CDR3 length is 15 residues. V lost 2 bases, J lost 6 bases, and 18 bases lay in between. Germline V gene data show CDR1 as DFQATT and CDR2 as SNEGSKA (reference sequence). CDR3 amino acids: CSARNRVFHRDTQYF. The DNA read from the CDR3 is TGCAGTGCTAGAAATAGGGTATTCCATAGGGATACG.

This clone was picked up many times. The read gets to within 3 residues of the CDR3 end, and the germline J gene fills in the rest. The J gene is TRBJ2-3, the V gene TRBV2; D gene ambiguous. The germline V gene has CDR1 SNHLY and CDR2 FYNNEI. This CDR3 is built from 10 residues. Trimming removed 11 bases from V and 2 bases from J, with 5 bases in between. The CDR3 DNA, read in part, is TGTGCCTGGGCCACAGATACG. It encodes CAWATDT. The full-length CDR3 reads as CAWATDTQYF.

This clone was counted ten times or more. The read stops 3 residues short of the end of the CDR3; the missing end is completed from the germline J gene. The chain carries TRBV18 and TRBJ2-1, with 9 bases identical to TRBD2. The CDR3 is made up of 14 amino acids. Germline V gene lookup returns CDR1 KGHSH and CDR2 LQKENI. V was pared by 3 bases and J by 7 bases, with 4 bases of the junction left unmatched. The CDR3 here is CASSPSGGLNEQFF. The CDR3 bases that were read are TGTGCCAGCTCACCTAGCGGGGGTCTTAATGAG.

This clone was recorded at least ten times. The read terminates 3 residues ahead of where the CDR3 ends, so the germline J gene completes it. The chain couples TRBV5-4 to TRBJ1-1; maybe TRBD1 (5 bases). Trimming took off 4 bases at V and 1 base at J, with 14 bases between the two ends. Germline values: CDR1 SGHNT, CDR2 YYREEE (reference sequence). This CDR3 comprises 15 residues. The DNA read from the CDR3 is TGTGCCAGCAGCAGCCCCAGGGTGGGGAACACTGAA. Translating gives CASSSPRVGNTE. The full CDR3 is CASSSPRVGNTEAFF.

This clone was seen at least ten times. Coverage ceases 3 residues before the CDR3 finishes, and the germline J gene fills in the end. The chain recombines TRBV3-1 (or the pseudogene TRBV3-2) with TRBJ2-7; possibly TRBD1 for D (6 bases). The CDR3 loop spans 14 amino acids. Germline CDR1 LGHDT, CDR2 YNNKEL (reference sequence). The V end was cut by 1 base, the J end by 4 bases, with 11 bases between. The CDR3 loop is CASSQGPTGYEQYF. The covered CDR3 bases are TGTGCCAGCAGCCAAGGTCCCACAGGGTACGAG.

This clone was recorded many times. From the germline J gene comes the end of the CDR3, since the read stops 3 residues before it. The J gene is TRBJ2-1, the V gene TRBV20-1; 9 nucleotides line up with TRBD2. Germline V gene sequence: CDR1 DFQATT, CDR2 SNEGSKA (reference sequence). The CDR3 has 12 amino acids. Unmatched junction bases numbered 3, after V lost 5 bases and J lost 7 bases. The CDR3 loop is CSAQRGVNEQFF. CDR3 DNA (partial): TGCAGTGCTCAGCGGGGGGTTAATGAG.

This clone has ten or more counts. The sequenced fragment ends 3 residues before the CDR3 boundary, so the rest is inferred from the germline J gene. The same CDR3 also results from other DNA sequences found in this sample. J is TRBJ2-3 and V is TRBV6-4; 9 bases match TRBD2. The CDR3 contains 14 residues. Unmatched junction bases numbered 0, after V lost 4 bases and J lost 1 base. Per germline, CDR1 MRHNA and CDR2 SNTAGT. The CDR3 DNA, read in part, is TGTGCCAGCAGTGGGACTAGCGGCACAGATACG. It encodes CASSGTSGTDT. The complete CDR3 sequence is CASSGTSGTDTQYF.